A single sample is the source of the 7 T cell receptor beta chains below, sequenced in a study of cytomegalovirus exposure and HLA in healthy donors. The protocol was immunoSEQ multiplex PCR, while the TCRdb copy is restricted to in-frame clones and leaves out a portion. The sample yields approximately 260,000 clones, 65% to 90% seen once. The sequencing input was PBMCs. All receptors derive from a woman aged 18-30 years in good health and CMV-seronegative.

This clone was counted a single time. The chain carries TRBV28 and TRBJ1-6; 7 nucleotides match TRBD1. J lost 5 bases, V lost 1 base, and 8 bases had no gene match. Looked up from germline, CDR1 is MDHEN and CDR2 is SYDVKM. CDR3 length: 17 residues. Here the CDR3 reads CASSLLPGQQNNSPLHF. The CDR3 region has the DNA TGTGCCAGCAGTTTATTGCCGGGACAGCAAAATAATTCACCCCTCCACTTT.

The rearrangement links TRBV11-3 to TRBJ2-7; D gene ambiguous. Germline CDR1 reads SGHNT; CDR2 reads YENEEA. The CDR3 spans 15 residues. With 5 bases removed from V and 0 bases from J, the gap between germline ends came to 14 bases. CDR3 in amino acids: CASSPRVAASYEQYF. CDR3 DNA: TGTGCCAGCAGCCCCCGTGTGGCTGCCTCCTACGAGCAGTACTTC.

The J gene is TRBJ2-3, the V gene TRBV6-6; 12 bases are shared with TRBD2. CDR3 length: 16 amino acids. Germline lookup yields CDR1 MNHNY and CDR2 SVGAGI (reference sequence). Trimming removed 7 bases from V and 1 base from J; junction bases left unmatched: 6. CDR3 loop: CASTRLAGDRTDTQYF. For the CDR3, the DNA is TGTGCCAGCACCCGACTAGCGGGGGACCGCACAGATACGCAGTATTTT.

Concerning this clone itself: Compared with germline, one end of the junction differs, possibly owing to a read error. The chain carries TRBV7-6 and TRBJ2-1; 12 nucleotides agree with TRBD2. The CDR3 extends over 14 amino acids. Germline V gene sequence: CDR1 SGHVS, CDR2 FNYEAQ. CDR3 sequence (DNA): TGTGCCAGCAGTTCTAGCGGGGGGGCCGATAAGCGGATCTTC. It specifies CASSSSGGADKRIF.

The chain combines TRBV5-1 with TRBJ2-7, with D perhaps TRBD2 (6 bases). Germline values: CDR1 SGHRS, CDR2 YFSETQ. The V and J ends lost 1 base and 3 bases respectively, with 8 bases between them. The CDR3 sequence is 13 residues long. Written as DNA, the CDR3 is TGCGCCAGCAGCTTGTCGGAGGGCTACGAGCAGTACTTC. This encodes CASSLSEGYEQYF.

V and J are TRBV25-1 and TRBJ1-1; tentative D call: TRBD1 (6 bases). The ends were cut back, 6 bases at V and 5 bases at J, with 19 bases in the middle. The CDR3 is 15 residues long. Looked up from germline, CDR1 is MGHDK and CDR2 is SYGVNS. The CDR3 DNA sequence: TGTGCCAGCAGCATCATAGGGGGGGCGCAGACTGAAGCTTTCTTT. Encoded protein: CASSIIGGAQTEAFF.

The rearrangement links TRBV10-1 to TRBJ1-2, with D unclear. The germline V gene has CDR1 WNHNN and CDR2 SYGVQD (reference sequence). The length of the CDR3 is 14 residues. Deletions cut 3 bases from V and 6 bases from J, with 14 bases between. DNA of the CDR3: TGCGCCAGCAGTGACAACACACTCAGCGATGGCTACACCTTC. Its translation is CASSDNTLSDGYTF.